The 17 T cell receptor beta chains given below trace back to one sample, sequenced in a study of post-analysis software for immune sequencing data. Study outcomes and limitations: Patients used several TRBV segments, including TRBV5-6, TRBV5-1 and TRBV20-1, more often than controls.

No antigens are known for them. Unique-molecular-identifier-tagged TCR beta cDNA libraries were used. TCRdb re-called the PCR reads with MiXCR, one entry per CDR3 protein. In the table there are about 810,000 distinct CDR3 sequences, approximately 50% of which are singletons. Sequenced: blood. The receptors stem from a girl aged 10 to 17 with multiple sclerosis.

The CDR3 bases are TGTGCCAGCAGCTCAAGAATAGATACGCAGTATTTT. This translates into CASSSRIDTQYF. The V and J genes are TRBV7-6 and TRBJ2-3, with unresolved D. CDR1 SGHVS and CDR2 FNYEAQ come from the germline V gene. Trimming cost V 4 bases and J 5 bases, with 7 bases left between them. The CDR3 extends over 12 amino acids.

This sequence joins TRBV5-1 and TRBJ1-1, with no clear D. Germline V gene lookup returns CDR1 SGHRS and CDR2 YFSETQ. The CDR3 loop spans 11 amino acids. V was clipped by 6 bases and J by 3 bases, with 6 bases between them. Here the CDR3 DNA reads TGCGCCAGCAAGTCGGACACTGAAGCTTTCTTT. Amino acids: CASKSDTEAFF.

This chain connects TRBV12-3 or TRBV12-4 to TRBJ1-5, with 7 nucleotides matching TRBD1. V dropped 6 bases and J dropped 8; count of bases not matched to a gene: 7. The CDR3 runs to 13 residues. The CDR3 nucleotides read TGTGCCAGCAGCTGGGACAGTCGAGAGCCCCAGCATTTT. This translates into CASSWDSREPQHF.

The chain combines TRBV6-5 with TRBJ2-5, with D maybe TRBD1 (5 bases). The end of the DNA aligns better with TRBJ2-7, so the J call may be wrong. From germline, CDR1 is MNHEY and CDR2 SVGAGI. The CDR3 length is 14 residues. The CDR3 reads CASSYSQGRDEQYF. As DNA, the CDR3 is TGTGCCAGCAGTTACTCGCAGGGAAGAGACGAGCAGTACTTC.

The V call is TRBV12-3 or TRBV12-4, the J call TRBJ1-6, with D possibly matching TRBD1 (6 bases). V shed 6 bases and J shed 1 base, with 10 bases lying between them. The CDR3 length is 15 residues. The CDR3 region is CASRLTGSYNSPLHF. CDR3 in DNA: TGTGCCAGCAGACTCACAGGGTCCTATAATTCACCCCTCCACTTT.

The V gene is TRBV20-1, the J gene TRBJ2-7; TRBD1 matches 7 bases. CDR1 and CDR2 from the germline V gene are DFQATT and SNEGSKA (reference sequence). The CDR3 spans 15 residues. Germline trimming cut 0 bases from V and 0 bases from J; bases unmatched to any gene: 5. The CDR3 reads CSARDATGSSYEQYF. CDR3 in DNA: TGCAGTGCTAGAGATGCGACAGGGAGCTCCTACGAGCAGTACTTC.

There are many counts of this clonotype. The CDR3 loop reads CASSQVPPREVIDTQYF. CDR3 DNA sequence: TGCGCCAGCAGCCAAGTCCCCCCGCGGGAGGTAATAGATACGCAGTATTTT. The J gene is TRBJ2-3, the V gene TRBV4-1, with 8 bases that match TRBD2. Germline-derived CDR1 and CDR2 are MGHRA and YSYEKL. The junction had 11 bases not matched to a gene; V was cut back by 1 base and J by 5 bases. The CDR3 is made up of 17 amino acids.

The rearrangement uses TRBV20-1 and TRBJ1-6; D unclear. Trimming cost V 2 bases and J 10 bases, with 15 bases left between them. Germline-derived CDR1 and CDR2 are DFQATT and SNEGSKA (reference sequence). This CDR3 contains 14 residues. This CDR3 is CSARQFGSGSPLHF. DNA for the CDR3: TGCAGTGCTAGACAATTCGGGTCCGGGTCACCCCTCCACTTT.

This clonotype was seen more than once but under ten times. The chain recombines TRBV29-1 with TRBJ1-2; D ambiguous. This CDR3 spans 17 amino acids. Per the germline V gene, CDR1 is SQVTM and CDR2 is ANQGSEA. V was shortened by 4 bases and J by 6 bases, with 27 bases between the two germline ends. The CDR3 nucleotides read TGCAGCGTTGGCCCGAACGTGGCAGGAGTACTAACTAATGGCTACACCTTC. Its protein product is CSVGPNVAGVLTNGYTF.

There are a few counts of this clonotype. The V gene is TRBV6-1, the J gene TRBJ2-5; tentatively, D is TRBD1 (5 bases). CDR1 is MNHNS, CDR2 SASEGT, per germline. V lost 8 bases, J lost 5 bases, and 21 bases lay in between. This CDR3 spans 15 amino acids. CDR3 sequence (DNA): TGTGCCAGCGGAAAGAGACAGACCCAGGTGGAGACCCAGTACTTC. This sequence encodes CASGKRQTQVETQYF.

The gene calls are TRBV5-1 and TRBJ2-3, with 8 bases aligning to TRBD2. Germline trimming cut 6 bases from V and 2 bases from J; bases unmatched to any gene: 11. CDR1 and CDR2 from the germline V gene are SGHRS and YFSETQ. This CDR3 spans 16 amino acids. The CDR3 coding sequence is TGCGCCAGCAAAGGTTGGTCGGGAGGGCTCACAGATACGCAGTATTTT. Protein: CASKGWSGGLTDTQYF.

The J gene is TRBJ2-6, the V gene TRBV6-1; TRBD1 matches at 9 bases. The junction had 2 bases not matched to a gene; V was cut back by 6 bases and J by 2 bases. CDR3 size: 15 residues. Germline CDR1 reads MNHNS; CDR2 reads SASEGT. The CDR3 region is CASSGDRAGANVLTF. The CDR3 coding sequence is TGTGCCAGCAGCGGGGACAGGGCTGGGGCCAACGTCCTGACTTTC.

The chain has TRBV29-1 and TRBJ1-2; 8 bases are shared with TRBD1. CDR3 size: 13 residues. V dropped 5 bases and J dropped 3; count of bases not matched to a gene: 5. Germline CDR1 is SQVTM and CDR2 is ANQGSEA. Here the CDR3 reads CSVKTGEDYGYTF. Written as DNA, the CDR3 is TGCAGCGTTAAGACAGGGGAGGACTATGGCTACACCTTC.

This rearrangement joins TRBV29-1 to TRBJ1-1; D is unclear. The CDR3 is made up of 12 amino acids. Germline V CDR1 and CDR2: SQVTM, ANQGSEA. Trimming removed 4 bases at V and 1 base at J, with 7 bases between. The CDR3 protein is CSVVPWNTEAFF. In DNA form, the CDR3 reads TGCAGCGTTGTGCCCTGGAACACTGAAGCTTTCTTT. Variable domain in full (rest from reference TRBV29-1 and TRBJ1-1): SAVISQKPSRDICQRGTSLTIQCQVDSQVTMMFWYRQQPGQSLTLIATANQGSEATYESGFVIDKFPISRPNLTFSTLTVSNMSPEDSSIYLCSVVPWNTEAFFGQGTRLTVV.

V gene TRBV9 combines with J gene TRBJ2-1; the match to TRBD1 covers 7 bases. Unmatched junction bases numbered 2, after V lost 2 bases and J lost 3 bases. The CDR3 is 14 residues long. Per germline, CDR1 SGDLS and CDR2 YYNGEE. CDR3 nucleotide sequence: TGTGCCAGCAGCGTCCAGGGGGACTACAATGAGCAGTTCTTC. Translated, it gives CASSVQGDYNEQFF.

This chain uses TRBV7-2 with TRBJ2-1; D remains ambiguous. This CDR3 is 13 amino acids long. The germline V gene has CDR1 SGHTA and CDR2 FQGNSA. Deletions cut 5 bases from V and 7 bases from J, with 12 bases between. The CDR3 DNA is TGTGCCAGCAGCGACGAACTAAGGAATGAGCAGTTCTTC. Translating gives CASSDELRNEQFF.

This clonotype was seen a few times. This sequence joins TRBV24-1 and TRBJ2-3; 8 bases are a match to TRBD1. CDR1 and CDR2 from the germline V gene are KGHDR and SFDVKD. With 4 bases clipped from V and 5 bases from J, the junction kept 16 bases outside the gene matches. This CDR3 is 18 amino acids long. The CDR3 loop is CATSDPGSPTGEGDTQYF. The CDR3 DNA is TGTGCCACCAGTGACCCTGGGAGTCCGACAGGGGAAGGAGATACGCAGTATTTT.